These 8 T cell receptor beta chains originate from one sample sequenced in a study of blood T cells in healthy people across ages. Through a sample-barcoded 5' primer and a J-beta primer mix, a second PCR was run for roughly 7 to 11 cycles. TCRdb reprocessed the 5' RACE reads via MiXCR and lists one record per CDR3 protein. The repertoire holds more than 500,000 distinct CDR3 sequences, around 27% seen once, with approximately 3.7% in the top ten. The same specimen was also included in a second study, on T cells of mothers and their children.

Sequenced material: blood. The receptors here all came from a boy aged 2 to 9 in good health.

A few counts support this clonotype. The chain is built from TRBV9 and TRBJ2-7, with 7 bases aligning to TRBD2. Germline values: CDR1 SGDLS, CDR2 YYNGEE. V was clipped by 3 bases and J by 2 bases; unmatched bases: 11. This CDR3 spans 16 amino acids. In nucleotides, the CDR3 is TGTGCCAGCAGCGACGACTTGACTAGCTCCACCTACGAGCAGTACTTC. Protein: CASSDDLTSSTYEQYF.

The rearrangement joins TRBV5-6 to TRBJ2-1, with D perhaps assigned TRBD1 or TRBD2 (7 bases each). This CDR3 comprises 16 residues. Germline V gene sequence: CDR1 SGHDT, CDR2 YYEEEE. V was pared by 0 bases and J by 5 bases, with 15 bases between. CDR3 loop: CASSLAGGDRDNEQFF. DNA of the CDR3: TGTGCCAGCAGCTTGGCGGGGGGCGACAGGGACAATGAGCAGTTCTTC.

This clonotype has at least ten counts. The J gene is TRBJ2-7, the V gene TRBV29-1; TRBD1 is a possible D gene (6 bases). V lost 7 bases and J lost 0, with 10 bases in between. This CDR3 comprises 12 residues. CDR1 and CDR2 (germline): SQVTM, ANQGSEA. The CDR3 reads CSARDTSYEQYF. CDR3 DNA sequence: TGCAGCGCCCGGGACACCTCCTACGAGCAGTACTTC.

The chain uses TRBV20-1 and TRBJ2-3; 9 positions match TRBD1. V lost 5 bases to trimming and J lost 12 bases; unmatched junction nucleotides: 12. The CDR3 totals 13 residues. From germline, CDR1 is DFQATT and CDR2 SNEGSKA (reference sequence). CDR3 DNA: TGCAGTGCTTTCTCCTCGGACAGGGGCCTTCAGTATTTT. This translates into CSAFSSDRGLQYF.

V is TRBV10-3 and J is TRBJ2-1, with 11 bases fitting TRBD2. The germline gives CDR1 ENHRY, CDR2 SYGVKD. The CDR3 has 16 residues. The V gene end was trimmed by 3 bases and the J gene end by 4 bases; junction bases not matched to a gene: 5. The CDR3 nucleotides are TGTGCCATCAGTGACCCTCTAGCGGGAGGTTACAATGAGCAGTTCTTC. Amino acids: CAISDPLAGGYNEQFF.

In this sample, this clonotype turned up a few times. The chain carries TRBV7-2 and TRBJ2-7, with D perhaps TRBD1 or TRBD2 (5 bases each). Per the germline V gene, CDR1 is SGHTA and CDR2 is FQGNSA. CDR3 length: 14 amino acids. Trimming shortened V by 5 bases and J by 0 bases, and 11 bases separated the two germline ends. The CDR3 protein is CASSEGRLSYEQYF. The CDR3 region has the DNA TGTGCCAGCAGCGAGGGACGCCTCTCCTACGAGCAGTACTTC.

The V and J genes are TRBV29-1 and TRBJ1-1; D call uncertain. Trimming stripped 1 base from V and 2 bases from J, with 8 bases between. CDR3 length equals 13 residues. Germline loops: CDR1 SQVTM, CDR2 ANQGSEA. CDR3 amino acids: CSVEGRPNTEAFF. As DNA, the CDR3 is TGCAGCGTTGAAGGACGGCCCAACACTGAAGCTTTCTTT.

Only a few counts were recorded for this clonotype. The CDR3, as DNA: TGCAGCGTTGAAGGGGTTGGGGACGAGCAGTACTTC. Its translation: CSVEGVGDEQYF. V gene TRBV29-1 combines with J gene TRBJ2-7, with unresolved D. The CDR3 spans 12 residues. V was clipped by 1 base and J by 5 bases, with 9 bases between them. The germline V gene encodes CDR1 SQVTM and CDR2 ANQGSEA.